This TCR beta chain was sequenced for a study of neoadjuvant nivolumab and ipilimumab in lung cancer. The protocol was immunoSEQ multiplex PCR, while the TCRdb copy is restricted to in-frame clones and leaves out a portion. Here the sample spans about 19,000 clones, around 87% being singletons. Germline CDR1 is SGHDT and CDR2 is YYEEEE. CDR3 length equals 14 residues. Deletions cut 0 bases from V and 7 bases from J, with 11 bases between. This chain links TRBV5-6 with TRBJ2-1; the D gene is possibly TRBD1 (6 bases). The clonotype originates from an adult with non-small cell lung cancer. Source: peripheral blood, taken before neoadjuvant nivolumab, alone or with ipilimumab. The CDR3 DNA reads as TGTGCCAGCAGCTTGGAGGGGGTGGAGAATGAGCAGTTCTTC. Residues: CASSLEGVENEQFF.